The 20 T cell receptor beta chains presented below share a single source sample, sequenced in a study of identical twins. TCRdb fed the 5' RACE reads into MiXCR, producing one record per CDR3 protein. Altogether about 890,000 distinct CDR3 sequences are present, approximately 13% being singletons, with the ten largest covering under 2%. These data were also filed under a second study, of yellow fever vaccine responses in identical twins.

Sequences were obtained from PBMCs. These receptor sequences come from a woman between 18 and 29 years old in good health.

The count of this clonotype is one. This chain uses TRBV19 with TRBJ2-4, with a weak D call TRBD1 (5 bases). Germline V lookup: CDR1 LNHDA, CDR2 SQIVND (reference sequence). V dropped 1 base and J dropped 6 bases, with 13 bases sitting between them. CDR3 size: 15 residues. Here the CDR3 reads CASSIVSGLGNIQYF. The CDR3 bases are TGTGCCAGTAGTATAGTATCAGGGTTGGGAAACATTCAGTACTTC. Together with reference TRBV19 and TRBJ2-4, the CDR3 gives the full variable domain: DGGITQSPKYLFRKEGQNVTLSCEQNLNHDAMYWYRQDPGQGLRLIYYSQIVNDFQKGDIAEGYSVSREKKESFPLTVTSAQKNPTAFYLCASSIVSGLGNIQYFGAGTRLSVL.

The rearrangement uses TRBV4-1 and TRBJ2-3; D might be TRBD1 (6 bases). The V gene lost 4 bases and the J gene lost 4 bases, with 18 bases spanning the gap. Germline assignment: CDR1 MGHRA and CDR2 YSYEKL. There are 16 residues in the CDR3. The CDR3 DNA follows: TGCGCCAGCAGCCCCCCACAGGGCCCAGGGTCAGATACGCAGTATTTT. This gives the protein CASSPPQGPGSDTQYF.

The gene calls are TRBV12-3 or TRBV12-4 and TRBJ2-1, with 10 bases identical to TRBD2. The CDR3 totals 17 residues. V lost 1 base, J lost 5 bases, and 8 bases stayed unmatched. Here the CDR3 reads CASSLVSGGAIDNEQFF. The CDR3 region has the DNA TGTGCCAGCAGTTTAGTAAGCGGGGGGGCCATTGACAATGAGCAGTTCTTC.

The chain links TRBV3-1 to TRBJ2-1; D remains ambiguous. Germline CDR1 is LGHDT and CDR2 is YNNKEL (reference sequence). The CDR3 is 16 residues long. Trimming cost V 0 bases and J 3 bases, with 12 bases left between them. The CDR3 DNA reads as TGTGCCAGCAGCCAAGATTTGCGGCAGAACTACAATGAGCAGTTCTTC. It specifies CASSQDLRQNYNEQFF.

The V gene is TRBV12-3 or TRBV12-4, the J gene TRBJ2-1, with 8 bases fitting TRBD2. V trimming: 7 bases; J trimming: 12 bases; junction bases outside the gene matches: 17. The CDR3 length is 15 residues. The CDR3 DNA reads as TGTGCCAGCACCAACATAGCGGGACTTGCGCGTTGGCAGTTCTTC. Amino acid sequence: CASTNIAGLARWQFF.

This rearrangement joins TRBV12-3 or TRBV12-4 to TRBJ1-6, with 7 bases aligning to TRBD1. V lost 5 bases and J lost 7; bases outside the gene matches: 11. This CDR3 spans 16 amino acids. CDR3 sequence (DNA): TGTGCCAGCAGTACCCAAGGACAGGCCTTGAATTCACCCCTCCACTTT. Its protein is CASSTQGQALNSPLHF.

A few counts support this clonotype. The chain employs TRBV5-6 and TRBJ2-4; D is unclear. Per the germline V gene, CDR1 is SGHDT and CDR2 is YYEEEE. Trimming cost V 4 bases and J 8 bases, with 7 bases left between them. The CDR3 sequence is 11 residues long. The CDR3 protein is CASSGRDIQYF. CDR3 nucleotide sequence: TGTGCCAGCAGCGGAAGGGACATTCAGTACTTC.

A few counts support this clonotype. CDR3 sequence (DNA): TGTGCCAGCAGTTTAGAGATTGATGAGCAGTTCTTC. Its translation is CASSLEIDEQFF. The genes are TRBV12-3 or TRBV12-4 and TRBJ2-1; D not certain. V was cut by 1 base and J by 8 bases, with 6 bases left in between. CDR3 length equals 12 residues.

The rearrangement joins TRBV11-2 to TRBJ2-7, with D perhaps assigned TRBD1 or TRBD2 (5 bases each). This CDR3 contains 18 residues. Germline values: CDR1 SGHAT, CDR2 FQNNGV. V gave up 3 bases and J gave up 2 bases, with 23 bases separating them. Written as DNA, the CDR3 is TGTGCCAGCAGCTTGCACAACTGGCCTCGGGACGGAACCTACGAGCAGTACGTC. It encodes CASSLHNWPRDGTYEQYV.

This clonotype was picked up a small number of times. The CDR3 DNA reads as TGCGCCAGCACCCTCGGAGCGGGGGCGAACACAGATACGCAGTATTTT. Residues: CASTLGAGANTDTQYF. The rearrangement uses TRBV5-1 and TRBJ2-3; the match to TRBD2 covers 8 bases. Germline V gives CDR1 SGHRS, CDR2 YFSETQ. With V trimmed by 6 bases and J by 2 bases, 11 bases remained unmatched. The CDR3 extends over 16 amino acids.

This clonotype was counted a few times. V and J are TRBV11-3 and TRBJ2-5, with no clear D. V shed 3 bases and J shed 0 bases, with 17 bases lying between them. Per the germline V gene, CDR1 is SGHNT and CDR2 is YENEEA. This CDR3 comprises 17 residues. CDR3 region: CASSFGTRTEHQETQYF. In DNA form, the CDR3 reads TGTGCCAGCAGCTTTGGAACCAGGACGGAACACCAAGAGACCCAGTACTTC.

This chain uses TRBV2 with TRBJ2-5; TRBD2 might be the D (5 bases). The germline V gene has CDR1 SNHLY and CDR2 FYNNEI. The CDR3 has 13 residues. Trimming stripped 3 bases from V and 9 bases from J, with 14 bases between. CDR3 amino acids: CASSEDGFGAQYF. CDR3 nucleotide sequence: TGTGCCAGCAGTGAGGACGGGTTCGGGGCCCAGTACTTC.

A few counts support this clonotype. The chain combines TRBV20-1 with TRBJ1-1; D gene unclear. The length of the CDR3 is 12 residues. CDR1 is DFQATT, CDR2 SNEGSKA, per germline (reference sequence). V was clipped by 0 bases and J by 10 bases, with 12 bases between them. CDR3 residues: CSARDRVGLAFF. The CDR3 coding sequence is TGCAGTGCTAGAGATCGGGTGGGGTTAGCTTTCTTT.

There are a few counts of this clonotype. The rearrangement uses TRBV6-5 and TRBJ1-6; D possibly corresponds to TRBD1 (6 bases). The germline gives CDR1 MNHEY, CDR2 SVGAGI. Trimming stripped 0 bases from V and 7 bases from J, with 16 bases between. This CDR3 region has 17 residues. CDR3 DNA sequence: TGTGCCAGCAGTTACTCGGGGGCTGAAACATCCAATTCACCCCTCCACTTT. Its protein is CASSYSGAETSNSPLHF.

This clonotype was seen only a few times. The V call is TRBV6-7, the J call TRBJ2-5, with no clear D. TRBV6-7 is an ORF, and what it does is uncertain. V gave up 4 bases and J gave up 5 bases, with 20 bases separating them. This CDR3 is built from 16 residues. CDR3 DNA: TGTGCCAGCAGTTGTAACGTACTCTGTACAACGGAGACCCAGTACTTC. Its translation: CASSCNVLCTTETQYF.

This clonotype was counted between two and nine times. The DNA of the CDR3 is TGTGCCAGCGGTCTCGGGAACTATGGCTACACCTTC. Protein sequence: CASGLGNYGYTF. V gene TRBV6-5 combines with J gene TRBJ1-2; unclear D gene. The CDR3 runs 12 residues. Germline loops: CDR1 MNHEY, CDR2 SVGAGI. Trimming took off 8 bases at V and 2 bases at J, with 9 bases between the two ends.

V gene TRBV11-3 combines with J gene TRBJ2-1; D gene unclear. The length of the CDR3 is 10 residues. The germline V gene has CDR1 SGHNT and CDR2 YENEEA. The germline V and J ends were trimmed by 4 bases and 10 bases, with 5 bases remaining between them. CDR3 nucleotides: TGTGCCAGCAGCTCCAGGGAGCAGTTCTTC. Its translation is CASSSREQFF.

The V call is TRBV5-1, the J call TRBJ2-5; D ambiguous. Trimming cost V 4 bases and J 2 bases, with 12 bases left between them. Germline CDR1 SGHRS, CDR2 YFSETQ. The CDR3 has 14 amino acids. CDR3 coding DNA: TGCGCCAGCAGCGCCCAAGGTTTGCAAGAGACCCAGTACTTC. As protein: CASSAQGLQETQYF.

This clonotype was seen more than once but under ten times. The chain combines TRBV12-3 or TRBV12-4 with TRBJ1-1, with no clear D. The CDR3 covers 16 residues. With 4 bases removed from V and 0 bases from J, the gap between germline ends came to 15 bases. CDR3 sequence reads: CASSSWIVGMNTEAFF. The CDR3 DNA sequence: TGTGCCAGCAGTTCATGGATTGTAGGTATGAACACTGAAGCTTTCTTT.

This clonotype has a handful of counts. The CDR3: CSAVSGGSYEQYV. CDR3 bases: TGCAGTGCCGTTAGCGGGGGGTCCTACGAGCAGTACGTC. This sequence joins TRBV20-1 and TRBJ2-7; 10 nucleotides agree with TRBD2. Trimming at V came to 6 bases and at J to 1 base, leaving 3 bases not matched to a gene. This CDR3 is 13 amino acids long. The germline V gene has CDR1 DFQATT and CDR2 SNEGSKA (reference sequence).